This T cell receptor (beta chain) derives from a study of human T cells and chemical hapten exposure. Germline CDR1 is DFQATT and CDR2 is SNEGSKA (reference sequence). Trimming left V 5 bases short and J 5 bases short, with 19 bases between. The CDR3 runs to 15 residues. As for time point: pre-sensitization, week 0. Treatment defined: therapeutic diphenylcyclopropenone sensitization with weekly scalp DPC. Venepuncture was done earlier than the placement of each patch test. Alopecia patients, 18 to 70 years old and DPC-suitable, served as donors. Study-wide results and limits: TCRs exceeding a frequency of 1 in 1000 stayed unchanged under DPC sensitization.

As for this clonotype: Its target is unknown.

TCRdb re-called the RACE reads with MiXCR, one entry per CDR3 protein. The profile shows around 300,000 distinct CDR3 sequences, almost 8% of them singletons. The rearrangement uses TRBV20-1 and TRBJ1-3, with D possibly TRBD1 on 6 matching bases. The receptor was derived from a man aged 18 to 30 with alopecia areata. Some clones in this sample may be carry-over from other donors' samples. Sequenced here: whole blood, sampled in connection with sensitization to the hapten diphenylcyclopropenone (DPC). CDR3 amino acids: CSARPGATGRNTIYF. For the CDR3, the DNA is TGCAGTGCTCGCCCAGGGGCGACAGGCCGAAACACCATATATTTT.